This T cell receptor beta chain emerged from a study of T cell responses to AZD1222 COVID-19 vaccine. As for this clone: What it recognizes is unknown.

The method was immunoSEQ multiplex PCR; TCRdb's version includes in-frame clones alone and lacks a portion of them. This repertoire shows about 150,000 clones, less than 95% found once; its top ten account for around 1.3%. General study findings and limits: The breadth and depth of Spike-specific TCRs increased once two AZD1222 doses had been given. Donor demographics were predominantly white British with a female majority; clonal diversity may be underestimated. At baseline, just 6 or 7 AZD1222 recipients tested seropositive. Nearly half of spike-specific TCRs reportedly go after variant regions that carry no mutations.

Sample: peripheral blood, taken on day 0 of AZD1222 vaccination. This receptor was obtained from an adult in good health.

CDR3 bases: TGTGCCAGCAGCCAAGGATGGGATCAGCCCCAGCATTTT. It specifies CASSQGWDQPQHF. The chain couples TRBV3-1 (or the pseudogene TRBV3-2) to TRBJ1-5, with unresolved D. CDR3 length: 13 amino acids. CDR1 LGHDT and CDR2 YNNKEL come from the germline V gene (reference sequence). V lost 1 base and J lost 5, with 6 bases in between.